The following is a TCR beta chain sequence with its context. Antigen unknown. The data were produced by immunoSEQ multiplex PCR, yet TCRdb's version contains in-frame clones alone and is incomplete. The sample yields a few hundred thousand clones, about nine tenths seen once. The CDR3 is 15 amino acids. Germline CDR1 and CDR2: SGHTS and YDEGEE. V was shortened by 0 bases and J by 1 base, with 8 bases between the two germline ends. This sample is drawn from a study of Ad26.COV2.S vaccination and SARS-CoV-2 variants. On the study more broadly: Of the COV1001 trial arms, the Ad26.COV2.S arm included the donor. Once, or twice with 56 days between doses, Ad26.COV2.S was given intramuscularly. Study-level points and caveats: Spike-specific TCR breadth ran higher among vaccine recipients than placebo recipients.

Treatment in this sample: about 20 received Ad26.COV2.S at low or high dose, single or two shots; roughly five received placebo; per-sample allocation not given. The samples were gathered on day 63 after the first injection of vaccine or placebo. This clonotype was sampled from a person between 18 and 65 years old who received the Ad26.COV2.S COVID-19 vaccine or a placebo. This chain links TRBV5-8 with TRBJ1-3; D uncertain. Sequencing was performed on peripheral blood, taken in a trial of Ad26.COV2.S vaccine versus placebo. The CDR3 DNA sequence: TGTGCCAGCAGCTTGGGTCGGTTATCTGGAAACACCATATATTTT. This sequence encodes CASSLGRLSGNTIYF.